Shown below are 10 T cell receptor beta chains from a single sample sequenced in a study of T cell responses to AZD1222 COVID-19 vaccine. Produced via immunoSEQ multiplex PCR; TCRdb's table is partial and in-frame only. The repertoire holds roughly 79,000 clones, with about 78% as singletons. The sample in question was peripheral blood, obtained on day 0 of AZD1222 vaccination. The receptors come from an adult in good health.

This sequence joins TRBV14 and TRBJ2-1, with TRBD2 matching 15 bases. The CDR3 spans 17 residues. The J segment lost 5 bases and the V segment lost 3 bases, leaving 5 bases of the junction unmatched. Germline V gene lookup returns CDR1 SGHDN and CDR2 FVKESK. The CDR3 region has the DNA TGTGCCAGCAGCCACCCGCGGACTAGCGGGGGGGACAATGAGCAGTTCTTC. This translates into CASSHPRTSGGDNEQFF.

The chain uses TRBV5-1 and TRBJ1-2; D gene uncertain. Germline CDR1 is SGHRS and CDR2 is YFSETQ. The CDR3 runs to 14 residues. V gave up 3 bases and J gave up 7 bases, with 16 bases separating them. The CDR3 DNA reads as TGCGCCAGCAGCTCCCAAGACGCAGCCGGTGGCTACACCTTC. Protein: CASSSQDAAGGYTF. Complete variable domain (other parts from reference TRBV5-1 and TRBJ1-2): KAGVTQTPRYLIKTRGQQVTLSCSPISGHRSVSWYQQTPGQGLQFLFEYFSETQRNKGNFPGRFSGRQFSNSRSEMNVSTLELGDSALYLCASSSQDAAGGYTFGSGTRLTVV.

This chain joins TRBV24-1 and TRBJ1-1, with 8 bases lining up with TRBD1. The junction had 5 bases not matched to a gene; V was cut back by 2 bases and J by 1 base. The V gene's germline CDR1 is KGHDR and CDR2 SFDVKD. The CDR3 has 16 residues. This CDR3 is CATSDSRTGSNTEAFF. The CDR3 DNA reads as TGTGCCACCAGTGATTCTCGGACAGGGTCGAACACTGAAGCTTTCTTT.

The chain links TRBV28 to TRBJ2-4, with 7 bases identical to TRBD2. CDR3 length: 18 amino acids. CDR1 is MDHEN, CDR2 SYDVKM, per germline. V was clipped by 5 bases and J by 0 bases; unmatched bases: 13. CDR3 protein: CASSHAGDWSLAKNIQYF. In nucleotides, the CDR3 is TGTGCCAGCAGTCACGCGGGAGATTGGAGTCTAGCCAAAAACATTCAGTACTTC.

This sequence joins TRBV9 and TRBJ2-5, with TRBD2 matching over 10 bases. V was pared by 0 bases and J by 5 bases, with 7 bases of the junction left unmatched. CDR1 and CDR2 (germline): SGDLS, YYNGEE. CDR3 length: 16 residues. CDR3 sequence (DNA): TGTGCCAGCAGCGTAGGTGCTAGCGGGAGTGTGGAGACCCAGTACTTC. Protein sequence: CASSVGASGSVETQYF.

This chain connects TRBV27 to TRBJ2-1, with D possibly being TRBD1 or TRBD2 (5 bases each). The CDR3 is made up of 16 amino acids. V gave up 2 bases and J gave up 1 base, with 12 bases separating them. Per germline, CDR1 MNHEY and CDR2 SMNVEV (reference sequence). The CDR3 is CASSLRGAGSYNEQFF. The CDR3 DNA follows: TGTGCCAGCAGTTTACGAGGGGCCGGTTCCTACAATGAGCAGTTCTTC.

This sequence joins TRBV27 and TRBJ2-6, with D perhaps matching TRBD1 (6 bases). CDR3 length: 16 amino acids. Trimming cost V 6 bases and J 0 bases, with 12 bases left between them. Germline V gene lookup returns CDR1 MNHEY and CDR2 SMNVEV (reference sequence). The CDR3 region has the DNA TGTGCCAGCAGAGACAGGTTGAACTCTGGGGCCAACGTCCTGACTTTC. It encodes CASRDRLNSGANVLTF.

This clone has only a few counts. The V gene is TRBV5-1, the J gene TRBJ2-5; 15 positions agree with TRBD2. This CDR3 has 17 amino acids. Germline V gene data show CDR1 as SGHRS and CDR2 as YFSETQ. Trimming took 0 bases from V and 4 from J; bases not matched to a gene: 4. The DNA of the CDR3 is TGCGCCAGCAGCTTGGCCGGGGGACTAGCGGGAGGAGAGACCCAGTACTTC. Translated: CASSLAGGLAGGETQYF.

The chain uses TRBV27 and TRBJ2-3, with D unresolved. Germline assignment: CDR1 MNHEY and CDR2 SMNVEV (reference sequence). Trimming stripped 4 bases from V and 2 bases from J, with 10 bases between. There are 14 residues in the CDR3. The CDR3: CASSWRTATDTQYF. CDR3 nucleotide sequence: TGTGCCAGCAGTTGGCGCACAGCCACAGATACGCAGTATTTT.

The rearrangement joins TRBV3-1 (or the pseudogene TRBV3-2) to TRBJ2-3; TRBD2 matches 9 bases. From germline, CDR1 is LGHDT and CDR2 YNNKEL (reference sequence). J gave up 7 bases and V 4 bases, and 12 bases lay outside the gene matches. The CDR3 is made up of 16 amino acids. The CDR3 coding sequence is TGTGCCAGCAGCCTTCTCCTGGCGGGAGGGTCAAATACGCAGTATTTT. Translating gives CASSLLLAGGSNTQYF.